The rows below give T cell receptor beta chains drawn from one sample of a study of cytomegalovirus exposure and HLA in healthy donors. Clones were read by immunoSEQ multiplex PCR, and TCRdb kept only the in-frame ones, dropping some. The table has approximately 120,000 clones, roughly 75% seen once. The sequenced material came from PBMCs. These receptor sequences come from a man between 25 and 39 years old in good health and CMV-seropositive. Both conserved end residues are part of each CDR3. The order of the fields is clone size, CDR3 length, J gene, D gene, V gene, CDR3 protein, CDR3 DNA. D genes are given only for firm matches. Not every row has a clone size; where given, it reads once, few, many or a size class.

size: once; length: 15; J: TRBJ2-5; D: -; V: TRBV5-6; CDR3: CASSWEGHSWETQYF; DNA: TGTGCCAGCAGCTGGGAGGGACATAGCTGGGAGACCCAGTACTTC
size: -; length: 14; J: TRBJ1-1; D: TRBD1; V: TRBV25-1; CDR3: CASTGTGARTEAFF; DNA: TGTGCCAGTACCGGGACAGGGGCCAGGACTGAAGCTTTCTTT
size: few; length: 15; J: TRBJ1-5; D: -; V: TRBV15; CDR3: CATSRVVGPNQPQHF; DNA: TGTGCCACCAGCAGAGTCGTCGGTCCCAATCAGCCCCAGCATTTT
size: -; length: 14; J: TRBJ2-6; D: -; V: TRBV18; CDR3: CASSPGDGANVLTF; DNA: TGTGCCAGCTCCCCCGGGGATGGGGCCAACGTCCTGACTTTC
size: -; length: 14; J: TRBJ2-2; D: TRBD1; V: TRBV30; CDR3: CARRAGGYTGELFF; DNA: TGTGCCCGGAGGGCAGGGGGCTACACCGGGGAGCTGTTTTTT
size: few; length: 15; J: TRBJ2-1; D: TRBD2; V: TRBV15; CDR3: CATSRASGNNNEQFF; DNA: TGTGCCACCAGCAGAGCCAGCGGGAACAACAATGAGCAGTTCTTC
size: -; length: 17; J: TRBJ2-2; D: TRBD2; V: TRBV7-3; CDR3: CASSPHRGRVGTGELFF; DNA: TGTGCCAGCAGCCCACATCGAGGGAGGGTGGGGACCGGGGAGCTGTTTTTT
size: -; length: 19; J: TRBJ2-1; D: -; V: TRBV27; CDR3: CASSLPLFSRGPHYNEQFF; DNA: TGTGCCAGCAGTTTACCTCTTTTCTCCAGGGGACCCCACTACAATGAGCAGTTCTTC
size: -; length: 15; J: TRBJ2-7; D: TRBD2; V: TRBV10-3; CDR3: CAIRGTSGMSYEQYF; DNA: TGTGCCATCAGAGGGACTAGCGGGATGTCCTACGAGCAGTACTTC
size: -; length: 15; J: TRBJ2-7; D: -; V: TRBV18; CDR3: CASSPPGRASYEQYF; DNA: TGTGCCAGCTCACCACCCGGCAGGGCATCCTACGAGCAGTACTTC
size: -; length: 16; J: TRBJ2-1; D: TRBD2; V: TRBV5-1; CDR3: CASSLNSGSSYNEQFF; DNA: TGCGCCAGCAGCTTGAATAGCGGGAGCTCCTACAATGAGCAGTTCTTC
size: few; length: 16; J: TRBJ1-1; D: -; V: TRBV1; CDR3: CTSSLREGQMNTEAFF; DNA: TGCACCAGCAGCCTCAGAGAAGGACAAATGAACACTGAAGCTTTCTTT
size: -; length: 13; J: TRBJ2-5; D: -; V: TRBV5-6; CDR3: CASSSGHLKTQYF; DNA: TGTGCCAGCAGCTCGGGACACTTAAAGACCCAGTACTTC
size: -; length: 14; J: TRBJ2-7; D: TRBD1; V: TRBV7-2; CDR3: CASNLRTGRYEQYF; DNA: TGTGCCAGCAACCTTCGGACAGGGAGATACGAGCAGTACTTC
size: -; length: 13; J: TRBJ1-2; D: -; V: TRBV5-1; CDR3: CASSLDPPYGYTF; DNA: TGCGCCAGCAGCTTGGATCCTCCCTATGGCTACACCTTC
size: -; length: 16; J: TRBJ2-7; D: TRBD2; V: TRBV6-5; CDR3: CASSYSPAGVNHEQYF; DNA: TGTGCCAGCAGTTACTCGCCAGCGGGAGTCAACCACGAGCAGTACTTC
size: -; length: 14; J: TRBJ2-7; D: TRBD1; V: TRBV6-1; CDR3: CASSPGQGWYEQYF; DNA: TGTGCCAGCAGTCCGGGACAGGGGTGGTACGAGCAGTACTTC
size: -; length: 15; J: TRBJ2-2; D: -; V: TRBV27; CDR3: CASSLVRTMTGELFF; DNA: TGTGCCAGCAGTTTAGTCAGGACTATGACCGGGGAGCTGTTTTTT
size: -; length: 16; J: TRBJ2-3; D: TRBD2; V: TRBV5-4; CDR3: CASSPRTSGSTDTQYF; DNA: TGTGCCAGCAGCCCGAGGACTAGCGGGTCGACAGATACGCAGTATTTT
size: once; length: 14; J: TRBJ2-7; D: -; V: TRBV6-6; CDR3: CASNRRAGSYEQYF; DNA: TGTGCCAGCAATCGACGAGCGGGCTCCTACGAGCAGTACTTC
size: -; length: 14; J: TRBJ2-7; D: -; V: TRBV6-5; CDR3: CASSFERAHYEQYF; DNA: TGTGCCAGCAGTTTCGAGCGGGCTCACTACGAGCAGTACTTC
size: many; length: 14; J: TRBJ1-2; D: TRBD1; V: TRBV5-5; CDR3: CASSPDGQGYGYTF; DNA: TGTGCCAGCAGTCCGGATGGACAGGGATATGGCTACACCTTC
size: -; length: 14; J: TRBJ1-3; D: -; V: TRBV10-3; CDR3: CAIRPGVSGNTIYF; DNA: TGTGCCATCAGACCAGGGGTCTCTGGAAACACCATATATTTT
size: -; length: 15; J: TRBJ2-3; D: TRBD2; V: TRBV6-4; CDR3: CASSETSGRADTQYF; DNA: TGTGCCAGCAGTGAGACTAGCGGGAGGGCAGATACGCAGTATTTT
size: -; length: 12; J: TRBJ2-2; D: -; V: TRBV29-1; CDR3: CSVTANTGELFF; DNA: TGCAGTGTAACAGCGAACACCGGGGAGCTGTTTTTT
size: -; length: 16; J: TRBJ1-4; D: TRBD1; V: TRBV5-1; CDR3: CASSFYPGQSNEKLFF; DNA: TGCGCCAGCAGCTTCTATCCGGGACAGTCAAATGAAAAACTGTTTTTT
size: -; length: 14; J: TRBJ2-3; D: -; V: TRBV6-4; CDR3: CASSDSATPQTQYF; DNA: TGTGCCAGCAGTGACTCCGCGACACCCCAGACGCAGTATTTT
size: few; length: 15; J: TRBJ2-1; D: -; V: TRBV7-7; CDR3: CASSLAVSSYNEQFF; DNA: TGTGCTAGCAGCTTAGCGGTGAGCTCCTACAATGAGCAGTTCTTC
size: -; length: 12; J: TRBJ2-3; D: TRBD2; V: TRBV10-3; CDR3: CASERGGDTQYF; DNA: TGTGCCTCTGAGCGGGGAGGAGATACGCAGTATTTT
size: few; length: 13; J: TRBJ1-2; D: -; V: TRBV5-4; CDR3: CASSLVAARSYTF; DNA: TGTGCCAGCAGCTTGGTTGCCGCCAGAAGCTACACCTTC
size: -; length: 14; J: TRBJ2-2; D: -; V: TRBV10-2; CDR3: CAIRPGANTGELFF; DNA: TGCGCCATCCGGCCGGGGGCGAACACCGGGGAGCTGTTTTTT
size: -; length: 14; J: TRBJ1-5; D: TRBD1; V: TRBV18; CDR3: CASSRGIQGMPQHF; DNA: TGTGCCAGCTCACGGGGGATACAGGGGATGCCCCAGCATTTT
size: -; length: 11; J: TRBJ2-1; D: -; V: TRBV9; CDR3: CASSVEGEQFF; DNA: TGTGCCAGCAGCGTAGAGGGGGAGCAGTTCTTC
size: -; length: 17; J: TRBJ1-2; D: -; V: TRBV10-2; CDR3: CASSEPLTYRTAYGYTF; DNA: TGCGCCAGCAGTGAGCCGTTGACCTATAGGACAGCCTATGGCTACACCTTC
size: many; length: 15; J: TRBJ2-6; D: -; V: TRBV6-5; CDR3: CASSSGMSGANVLTF; DNA: TGTGCCAGCAGTTCGGGGATGTCTGGGGCCAACGTCCTGACTTTC
size: -; length: 14; J: TRBJ2-7; D: -; V: TRBV21-1; CDR3: CASSTGQGAHEQYF; DNA: TGTGCCAGCAGCACGGGACAGGGCGCGCACGAGCAGTACTTC
size: -; length: 19; J: TRBJ2-5; D: TRBD1; V: TRBV7-9; CDR3: CASSSTRSGQGATQETQYF; DNA: TGTGCCAGCAGCTCTACCCGCTCGGGGCAGGGGGCAACCCAAGAGACCCAGTACTTC
size: -; length: 14; J: TRBJ1-1; D: TRBD1; V: TRBV2; CDR3: CASSPTGGGTEAFF; DNA: TGTGCCAGCAGTCCAACAGGGGGAGGGACTGAAGCTTTCTTT
size: -; length: 13; J: TRBJ1-1; D: -; V: TRBV7-8; CDR3: CASSGGLYTEAFF; DNA: TGTGCCAGCAGTGGCGGTTTATACACTGAAGCTTTCTTT
size: -; length: 14; J: TRBJ2-5; D: -; V: TRBV5-4; CDR3: CASSLRGAAETQYF; DNA: TGTGCCAGCAGCCTCCGGGGGGCGGCGGAGACCCAGTACTTC
size: -; length: 18; J: TRBJ1-2; D: TRBD1; V: TRBV7-9; CDR3: CASSLPGGPRTAPYGYTF; DNA: TGTGCCAGCAGCTTACCAGGGGGCCCAAGGACAGCCCCGTATGGCTACACCTTC
size: -; length: 15; J: TRBJ2-3; D: TRBD1; V: TRBV30; CDR3: CAWKDRGTLTDTQYF; DNA: TGTGCCTGGAAGGACAGGGGGACCCTCACAGATACGCAGTATTTT
size: -; length: 17; J: TRBJ2-3; D: TRBD1; V: TRBV30; CDR3: CALMGIGTGGISDTQYF; DNA: TGTGCCCTAATGGGTATTGGGACAGGGGGTATCTCAGATACGCAGTATTTT